Listed below are T cell receptor beta chains from one sample, sequenced in a study of blood T cell repertoires in COVID-19. This table comes from immunoSEQ multiplex PCR, and its TCRdb copy is limited to in-frame clones, with some not included. The repertoire has 150,000 to 200,000 clones, around 89% of them found once; the top ten carry less than 2%. Source material: peripheral blood. These receptors came from a man between 18 and 29 years old who had recovered from COVID-19. Both conserved end residues are part of each CDR3. Fields, in order: D gene, V gene, J gene, clone size, CDR3 protein, CDR3 DNA. D genes are given only for firm matches. Clone size appears in some rows only: once, few, many, or a class for an expanded clone.

>.|TRBV18|TRBJ1-1|.
CASSPQGLNTEAFF
TGTGCCAGCTCACCACAGGGGTTGAACACTGAAGCTTTCTTT
>TRBD1|TRBV29-1|TRBJ1-2|once
CSVRTGGYGYTF
TGCAGCGTTAGGACAGGGGGCTATGGCTACACCTTC
>TRBD1|TRBV6-5|TRBJ2-1|.
CASRQGQGAYNEQFF
TGTGCCAGCAGACAAGGACAGGGGGCCTACAATGAGCAGTTCTTC
>.|TRBV18|TRBJ1-5|.
CASSDGIGGGQPQHF
TGTGCCAGCTCAGACGGGATCGGCGGGGGACAGCCCCAGCATTTT
>TRBD1|TRBV4-3|TRBJ1-2|.
CASSQAPQGAGGYTF
TGCGCCAGCAGCCAAGCCCCCCAGGGGGCAGGGGGCTACACCTTC
>TRBD1|TRBV9|TRBJ2-5|once
CASNEGQGGETQYF
TGTGCCAGCAATGAGGGACAGGGGGGAGAGACCCAGTACTTC
>TRBD1|TRBV4-1|TRBJ1-2|.
CASSHDRAFYGYTF
TGCGCCAGCAGCCATGACAGGGCTTTCTATGGCTACACCTTC
>TRBD1|TRBV7-2|TRBJ2-7|.
CASSRDRDSSYEQYF
TGTGCCAGCAGCCGGGACAGGGACAGCTCCTACGAGCAGTACTTC
>.|TRBV4-2|TRBJ2-2|.
CASRGWGREGNTGELFF
TGTGCCAGCAGGGGGTGGGGCAGGGAAGGGAACACCGGGGAGCTGTTTTTT
>.|TRBV11-2|TRBJ2-5|.
CASSKRPRETQYF
TGTGCCAGCAGCAAAAGACCGAGGGAGACCCAGTACTTC
>.|TRBV9|TRBJ2-2|once
CASRSSRAGELFF
TGTGCCAGCAGGTCTTCCCGTGCGGGGGAGCTGTTTTTT
>TRBD1|TRBV9|TRBJ1-6|few
CASSVEGQYFSPLHF
TGTGCCAGCAGCGTAGAGGGACAGTACTTTTCACCCCTCCACTTT
>.|TRBV5-6|TRBJ2-2|.
CASYSGLATGELFF
TGTGCCAGCTATTCCGGACTTGCCACCGGGGAGCTGTTTTTT
>.|TRBV27|TRBJ2-7|.
CASRNRDFKYF
TGTGCCAGCAGAAACCGGGACTTTAAGTACTTC
>.|TRBV19|TRBJ1-5|.
CASNREGWGQPQHF
TGTGCCAGTAACAGGGAGGGGTGGGGTCAGCCCCAGCATTTT
>TRBD1|TRBV30|TRBJ1-5|.
CAWSVQGGNQPQHF
TGTGCCTGGAGTGTACAGGGGGGCAATCAGCCCCAGCATTTT
>TRBD2|TRBV2|TRBJ2-5|.
CATSPLAEQETQYF
TGTGCCACGTCCCCGCTAGCGGAACAAGAGACCCAGTACTTC
>.|TRBV9|TRBJ2-2|.
CASRAGGTGELFF
TGTGCCAGCAGGGCAGGGGGGACCGGGGAGCTGTTTTTT
>TRBD2|TRBV5-1|TRBJ2-1|.
CASSLLAGGDNEQFF
TGCGCCAGCAGCTTACTAGCGGGAGGGGACAATGAGCAGTTCTTC
>.|TRBV7-9|TRBJ2-2|.
CASSQDGIHTGELFF
TGTGCCAGCAGCCAGGACGGGATCCACACCGGGGAGCTGTTTTTT
>.|TRBV2|TRBJ2-5|.
CASSAGETQYF
TGTGCCAGCAGTGCAGGGGAGACCCAGTACTTC
>TRBD2|TRBV19|TRBJ2-5|.
CASSQGLAGVWTETQYF
TGTGCCAGTAGCCAAGGACTAGCGGGAGTGTGGACGGAGACCCAGTACTTC
>.|TRBV10-1|TRBJ1-1|many
CASSESMGRAGRTEAFF
TGCGCCAGCAGTGAGTCGATGGGTCGGGCGGGGCGCACTGAAGCTTTCTTT
>.|TRBV6-5|TRBJ2-2|once
CASSYRQFNTGELFF
TGTGCCAGCAGTTACCGACAGTTTAACACCGGGGAGCTGTTTTTT
>.|TRBV9|TRBJ2-7|.
CASSADPRGAYEQYF
TGTGCCAGCAGCGCGGACCCCAGGGGGGCCTACGAGCAGTACTTC
>.|TRBV6-5|TRBJ1-1|.
CASSYSIQGRDTEAFF
TGTGCCAGCAGTTACTCGATCCAAGGGAGAGACACTGAAGCTTTCTTT
>TRBD1|TRBV28|TRBJ2-4|once
CASRGQGENIQYF
TGTGCCAGCAGGGGACAGGGGGAAAACATTCAGTACTTC
>.|TRBV6-1|TRBJ2-1|.
CASSEGLTYNEQFF
TGTGCCAGCAGTGAAGGGCTTACCTACAATGAGCAGTTCTTC
>.|TRBV12-2|TRBJ2-7|.
CASRFQAPGTPSPEQYF
TGTGCAAGTCGCTTCCAGGCCCCCGGGACTCCGTCCCCCGAGCAGTACTTC
>TRBD1|TRBV7-2|TRBJ2-2|.
CASSFSLGQGDTGELFF
TGTGCCAGCAGCTTCTCCTTAGGACAGGGAGACACCGGGGAGCTGTTTTTT
>TRBD2|TRBV27|TRBJ2-7|.
CASSPVGLAVSYEQYF
TGTGCCAGCAGCCCCGTTGGTCTAGCGGTCTCCTACGAGCAGTACTTC
>.|TRBV6-1|TRBJ1-2|.
CASSEVRRGYTF
TGTGCCAGCAGTGAAGTTAGGAGGGGCTACACCTTC
>.|TRBV30|TRBJ2-2|.
CAWSVSGELFF
TGTGCCTGGAGTGTCAGTGGGGAGCTGTTTTTT
>.|TRBV5-1|TRBJ1-2|.
CASSFNRDYGYTF
TGCGCCAGCAGCTTTAACAGGGACTATGGCTACACCTTC
>.|TRBV2|TRBJ2-6|.
CASSGSPGANVLTF
TGTGCCAGCAGTGGAAGCCCGGGAGCCAACGTCCTGACTTTC
>TRBD2|TRBV9|TRBJ2-7|few
CASSVGTSGRGEQYF
TGTGCCAGCAGCGTAGGGACTAGCGGGAGGGGGGAGCAGTACTTC
>TRBD1|TRBV19|TRBJ1-1|.
CASTPDRGTEAFF
TGTGCCAGTACCCCGGACAGGGGGACTGAAGCTTTCTTT
>.|TRBV5-1|TRBJ2-3|.
CASSFASGPTDTQYF
TGCGCCAGCAGCTTCGCCAGCGGTCCCACAGATACGCAGTATTTT
>.|TRBV6-5|TRBJ2-3|.
CASRSLSRVTDTQYF
TGTGCCAGCAGATCCCTGAGCCGGGTGACAGATACGCAGTATTTT
>.|TRBV5-5|TRBJ2-7|.
CASSLAAGTYEQYF
TGTGCCAGCAGCTTGGCGGCAGGAACCTACGAGCAGTACTTC
>.|TRBV2|TRBJ2-2|.
CASRRGPGELFF
TGTGCCAGCAGGCGAGGGCCCGGGGAGCTGTTTTTT
>TRBD1|TRBV29-1|TRBJ2-7|once
CSVGWGQGTYEQYF
TGCAGCGTTGGATGGGGACAGGGAACCTACGAGCAGTACTTC
>TRBD1|TRBV19|TRBJ2-6|once
CASSRRDRGASGANVLTF
TGTGCCAGTAGTCGTCGGGACAGGGGCGCCTCTGGGGCCAACGTCCTGACTTTC
>.|TRBV19|TRBJ2-5|.
CASSQRTTQETQYF
TGTGCCAGTAGTCAGAGGACTACCCAAGAGACCCAGTACTTC
>TRBD1|TRBV5-4|TRBJ1-4|.
CASSRQGVTNEKLFF
TGTGCCAGCAGCCGACAGGGAGTAACTAATGAAAAACTGTTTTTT
>.|TRBV20-1|TRBJ2-3|.
CSASAGGWRGTDTQYF
TGCAGTGCTAGTGCCGGGGGTTGGCGGGGCACAGATACGCAGTATTTT
>TRBD2|TRBV29-1|TRBJ2-2|.
CSVDGASGGTGELFF
TGCAGCGTTGATGGTGCTAGCGGAGGCACCGGGGAGCTGTTTTTT